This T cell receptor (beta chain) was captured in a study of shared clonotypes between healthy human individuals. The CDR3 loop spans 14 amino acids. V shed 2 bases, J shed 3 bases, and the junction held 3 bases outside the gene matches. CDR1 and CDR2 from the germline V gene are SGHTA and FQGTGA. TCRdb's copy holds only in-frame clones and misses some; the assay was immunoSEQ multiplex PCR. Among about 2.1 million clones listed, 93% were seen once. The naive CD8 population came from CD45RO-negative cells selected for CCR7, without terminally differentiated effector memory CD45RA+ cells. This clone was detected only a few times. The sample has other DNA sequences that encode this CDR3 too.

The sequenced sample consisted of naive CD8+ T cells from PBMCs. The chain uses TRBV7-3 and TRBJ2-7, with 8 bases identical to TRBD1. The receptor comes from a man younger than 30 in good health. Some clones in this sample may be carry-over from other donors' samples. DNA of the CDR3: TGTGCCAGCAGCTTAGGCGGGACAGGCTACGAGCAGTACTTC. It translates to CASSLGGTGYEQYF.